The rows below give T cell receptor beta chains drawn from one sample of a study of Ad26.COV2.S vaccination and SARS-CoV-2 variants. Generated by immunoSEQ multiplex PCR, the TCRdb table keeps only in-frame clones and is missing some. This sample has just over 350,000 clones, with about 90% found just once. The sequences come from peripheral blood, collected after recovery from COVID-19. All receptors derive from a human donor who had recovered from COVID-19. Both conserved end residues are part of each CDR3. Each record gives: J gene, D gene, CDR3 length, clone size, V gene, CDR3 protein, CDR3 DNA. The D gene is left open where the match is weak. Clone size is given for some rows only: seen once, a few or many times, or a class if the clone is expanded.

TRBJ2-7 . 15 few TRBV5-4 CASSLGGTASYEQYF TGTGCCAGCAGCCTGGGGGGGACAGCTTCCTACGAGCAGTACTTC
TRBJ1-1 TRBD1 17 once TRBV9 CASSASPSGTVNTEAFF TGTGCCAGCAGCGCGAGCCCGTCGGGGACAGTGAACACTGAAGCTTTCTTT
TRBJ2-6 . 14 . TRBV4-1 CASSQNSGANVLTF TGCGCCAGCAGCCAGAACTCTGGGGCCAACGTCCTGACTTTC
TRBJ1-2 . 14 . TRBV14 CASSLSGDMDGYTF TGTGCCAGCAGCCTATCGGGGGACATGGATGGCTACACCTTC
TRBJ1-4 . 14 . TRBV5-4 CASSLAQGNEKLFF TGTGCCAGCAGCTTGGCTCAGGGGAATGAAAAACTGTTTTTT
TRBJ1-1 TRBD1 13 once TRBV10-1 CASSVTGATEAFF TGCGCCAGCAGTGTGACAGGGGCCACTGAAGCTTTCTTT
TRBJ1-5 TRBD1 15 . TRBV7-9 CASSRDSRGNQPQHF TGTGCCAGCAGCCGGGACAGCCGAGGGAATCAGCCCCAGCATTTT
TRBJ1-1 . 13 . TRBV12-5 CASGAQGLTEAFF TGTGCTAGTGGAGCACAGGGACTAACTGAAGCTTTCTTT
TRBJ2-3 . 15 . TRBV28 CASSFRTDSTDTQYF TGTGCCAGCAGTTTCCGGACAGACAGCACAGATACGCAGTATTTT
TRBJ1-1 . 14 . TRBV20-1 CSASAGSADTEAFF TGCAGTGCTAGTGCGGGATCGGCGGACACTGAAGCTTTCTTT
TRBJ2-5 TRBD1 16 . TRBV7-2 CASSLGGQGVQETQYF TGTGCCAGCAGCTTAGGGGGACAGGGGGTGCAAGAGACCCAGTACTTC
TRBJ2-3 TRBD1 13 . TRBV5-8 CASRPTHRDRDDF TGTGCCAGCAGACCGACTCACCGGGACAGGGATGATTTT
TRBJ1-1 TRBD1 17 . TRBV9 CASSARDRGLENTEAFF TGTGCCAGCAGCGCCCGGGACAGGGGATTGGAGAACACTGAAGCTTTCTTT
TRBJ1-1 . 13 . TRBV10-2 CASRWELNTEAFF TGCGCCAGCCGTTGGGAGCTGAACACTGAAGCTTTCTTT
TRBJ1-6 . 16 . TRBV28 CASHRGQRAYNSPLHF TGTGCCAGCCATAGGGGCCAACGAGCCTATAATTCACCCCTCCACTTT
TRBJ2-7 TRBD2 16 . TRBV4-1 CASSQLIAGGPGEQYF TGCGCCAGCAGCCAACTTATAGCGGGGGGGCCGGGCGAGCAGTACTTC
TRBJ1-2 . 14 . TRBV18 CASSQGGSDVDYTF TGTGCCAGCTCACAGGGTGGGTCCGATGTGGACTACACCTTC
TRBJ1-2 TRBD1 13 . TRBV6-5 CASMDRVLLGYTF TGTGCCAGCATGGACAGGGTCCTCCTTGGCTACACCTTC
TRBJ2-3 . 18 . TRBV16 CASSQSFTGGTSTDTQYF TGTGCCAGCAGCCAATCGTTTACCGGCGGAACTAGCACAGATACGCAGTATTTT
TRBJ1-2 . 12 . TRBV2 CASRSTGYGYTF TGTGCCAGCAGATCTACAGGGTATGGCTACACCTTC
TRBJ1-6 . 13 . TRBV7-3 CASSSIMGSPLHF TGTGCCAGCAGCTCGATCATGGGATCACCCCTCCACTTT
TRBJ2-3 . 14 . TRBV5-5 CASGRSFSTDTQYF TGTGCCTCCGGGCGGTCCTTTAGCACAGATACGCAGTATTTT
TRBJ1-2 . 15 . TRBV7-8 CASSLARSKIYGYTF TGTGCCAGCAGCTTAGCCAGGAGCAAGATCTATGGCTACACCTTC
TRBJ2-1 TRBD1 15 . TRBV27 CASINRQGWINEQFF TGTGCCAGCATCAACCGACAGGGATGGATCAATGAGCAGTTCTTC
TRBJ1-2 TRBD1 12 . TRBV29-1 CSVIRDRESYTF TGCAGCGTGATCCGGGACAGGGAGAGCTACACCTTC